This TCR beta chain was recovered during a study of identical twins. Template switching created a universal primer site, and the cDNA included unique molecular identifiers. TCRdb ran MiXCR on the 5' RACE reads and lists one entry per CDR3 protein. The table shows roughly 1.6 million distinct CDR3 sequences, with less than 35% occurring only once. This clonotype was detected only a few times. Its target is unknown. The DNA is omitted, as the CDR3 cannot be located on it reliably, and the CDR3 follows TCRdb's listing. Broader study findings: For out-of-frame alpha sequences shared by twins, low generation probability was in excess.

The V gene's germline CDR1 is KGHDR and CDR2 SFDVKD. The CDR3 length equals 16 residues, ends included. This chain uses TRBV24-1 with TRBJ2-3; TRBD1 is the table's D call, not checked against the DNA. This receptor was taken from a newborn girl in good health. The sequencing sample was made of cord blood. The CDR3 spells CATSDFGTGSTDTRYF.